The rows below give T cell receptor beta chains drawn from one sample of a study of identical twins. TCRdb analysed the 5' RACE reads with MiXCR anew, one entry per CDR3 protein. The repertoire holds about 570,000 distinct CDR3 sequences, with 9.6% as singletons. These data were also reused for a study on yellow fever vaccine responses in identical twins.

Specimen: PBMCs. The source is a woman aged 18-29 years in good health. Each CDR3 is given with its conserved first and last residue. D genes are given only for firm matches. Some rows have no size entry. The others give once, few or many, or a class for an expanded clone.

V gene: TRBV12-3/TRBV12-4
J gene: TRBJ2-1
clone size: few
D gene: TRBD1
CDR3 protein: CASSLRGQGRKNEQFF
CDR3 DNA: TGTGCCAGCAGTTTAAGGGGACAGGGAAGGAAGAATGAGCAGTTCTTC

V gene: TRBV2
J gene: TRBJ1-5
clone size: few
D gene: -
CDR3 protein: CASRGSENQPQHF
CDR3 DNA: TGTGCCAGCAGGGGTTCTGAAAATCAGCCCCAGCATTTT

V gene: TRBV5-1
J gene: TRBJ2-3
clone size: many
D gene: -
CDR3 protein: CASSPGGGGTDTQYF
CDR3 DNA: TGCGCCAGCAGCCCCGGGGGAGGAGGCACAGATACGCAGTATTTT

V gene: TRBV12-3/TRBV12-4
J gene: TRBJ2-7
clone size: many
D gene: -
CDR3 protein: CASSLQYEQYF
CDR3 DNA: TGTGCCAGCAGTCTCCAGTACGAGCAGTACTTC

V gene: TRBV20-1
J gene: TRBJ1-3
clone size: many
D gene: -
CDR3 protein: CSARPQEPSGNTIYF
CDR3 DNA: TGCAGTGCGAGACCCCAAGAGCCCTCTGGAAACACCATATATTTT

V gene: TRBV7-2
J gene: TRBJ2-7
clone size: few
D gene: TRBD2
CDR3 protein: CASSLSGAFYEQYF
CDR3 DNA: TGTGCCAGCAGCTTGAGCGGGGCCTTCTACGAGCAGTACTTC

V gene: TRBV7-9
J gene: TRBJ1-3
clone size: -
D gene: -
CDR3 protein: CASSLDMGFSGNTIYF
CDR3 DNA: TGTGCCAGCAGCTTAGACATGGGGTTCTCTGGAAACACCATATATTTT

V gene: TRBV29-1
J gene: TRBJ2-1
clone size: -
D gene: -
CDR3 protein: CSVQPRGAEEGNEQFF
CDR3 DNA: TGCAGCGTTCAGCCTCGGGGCGCCGAGGAGGGCAATGAGCAGTTCTTC

V gene: TRBV28
J gene: TRBJ2-7
clone size: -
D gene: -
CDR3 protein: CASGGALYEQYF
CDR3 DNA: TGTGCCAGCGGCGGGGCCTTATACGAGCAGTACTTC

V gene: TRBV29-1
J gene: TRBJ2-1
clone size: many
D gene: -
CDR3 protein: CSVESLAHDATEFF
CDR3 DNA: TGCAGCGTTGAAAGTCTAGCGCACGACGCTACGGAGTTCTTC